The 31 T cell receptor beta chains reported below all come from one sample, sequenced in a study of blood T cells in healthy people across ages. Sample-barcoded 5' priming and a J-beta primer mix drove a second PCR of 7 to 11 cycles. A single record per CDR3 protein comes from TCRdb applying MiXCR to the 5' RACE reads. The table lists about 780,000 distinct CDR3 sequences, roughly 24% of them singletons, with around 3% in the top ten. In addition, the sample was reused for a study of T cells of mothers and their children.

The sample was blood. The receptors shown here come from a boy younger than 18 in good health.

The chain is built from TRBV7-2 and TRBJ2-7; perhaps TRBD2 as D (5 bases). V lost 5 bases, J lost 2 bases, and 16 bases lay in between. From germline, CDR1 is SGHTA and CDR2 FQGNSA. The CDR3 spans 15 residues. The CDR3 sequence is CASSRGGLGPYEQYF. The CDR3 region has the DNA TGTGCCAGCAGCCGCGGAGGATTGGGCCCCTACGAGCAGTACTTC. Full variable domain (outside the CDR3, taken from reference TRBV7-2 and TRBJ2-7): GAGVSQSPSNKVTEKGKDVELRCDPISGHTALYWYRQSLGQGLEFLIYFQGNSAPDKSGLPSDRFSAERTGGSVSTLTIQRTQQEDSAVYLCASSRGGLGPYEQYFGPGTRLTVT.

This chain uses TRBV28 with TRBJ2-2; TRBD2 agrees at 12 bases. The germline V gene has CDR1 MDHEN and CDR2 SYDVKM. This CDR3 contains 18 residues. V shed 1 base and J 0 bases; nucleotides not matched to a gene: 3. CDR3 coding DNA: TGTGCCAGCAGTTTATATCGACTAGCGGGGGCGAACACCGGGGAGCTGTTTTTT. It yields the protein CASSLYRLAGANTGELFF.

V is TRBV12-3 or TRBV12-4 and J is TRBJ1-5; D gene uncertain. The CDR3 is 15 residues long. Between the trimmed V and J ends, which lost 5 bases and 5 bases, there was a span of 16 bases. The CDR3 sequence is CASSRNSLFDQPQHF. The DNA of the CDR3 is TGTGCCAGCAGTCGAAACAGCCTTTTTGATCAGCCCCAGCATTTT.

The chain is built from TRBV7-2 and TRBJ2-4; D perhaps matches TRBD2 (7 bases). This CDR3 spans 13 amino acids. V gave up 3 bases and J gave up 9 bases, with 12 bases separating them. Germline V gene sequence: CDR1 SGHTA, CDR2 FQGNSA. CDR3 region: CASSLGGGGIQYF. The CDR3 DNA sequence: TGTGCCAGCAGCTTGGGGGGGGGCGGCATTCAGTACTTC. The full variable domain, in which reference TRBV7-2 and TRBJ2-4 provide the parts outside the CDR3, is GAGVSQSPSNKVTEKGKDVELRCDPISGHTALYWYRQSLGQGLEFLIYFQGNSAPDKSGLPSDRFSAERTGGSVSTLTIQRTQQEDSAVYLCASSLGGGGIQYFGAGTRLSVL.

This sequence joins TRBV10-3 and TRBJ1-5; no definite D call. CDR1 is ENHRY and CDR2 is SYGVKD in the germline V gene. V shed 3 bases and J shed 1 base, with 7 bases lying between them. The CDR3 has 14 amino acids. This CDR3 reads CAISDPDSNQPQHF. The CDR3 DNA reads TGTGCCATCAGTGACCCAGACAGCAATCAGCCCCAGCATTTT.

V gene TRBV25-1 combines with J gene TRBJ2-5, with a possible D match to TRBD2 (5 bases). The CDR3 is made up of 12 amino acids. The germline CDR1 and CDR2 sequences are MGHDK and SYGVNS. Deletions cut 7 bases from V and 5 bases from J, with 11 bases between. The CDR3 spells CASTDYGETQYF. For the CDR3, the DNA is TGTGCCAGCACTGACTATGGGGAGACCCAGTACTTC. The full variable domain, rest sourced from reference TRBV25-1 and TRBJ2-5, is EADIYQTPRYLVIGTGKKITLECSQTMGHDKMYWYQQDPGMELHLIHYSYGVNSTEKGDLSSESTVSRIRTEHFPLTLESARPSHTSQYLCASTDYGETQYFGPGTRLLVL.

This clonotype was observed a few times. The chain combines TRBV6-6 with TRBJ2-7; D is uncertain. The assigned J gene may be wrong: the sequence end matches TRBJ2-1 better. CDR3 length: 13 residues. Germline V gives CDR1 MNHNY, CDR2 SVGAGI (reference sequence). The CDR3 loop reads CASSYLQFNEQFF. The CDR3 region has the DNA TGTGCCAGCAGTTACTTACAGTTCAATGAGCAGTTCTTC.

This clonotype was recorded a few times. The J gene is TRBJ2-5, the V gene TRBV20-1; D is unclear. The ends were cut back, 4 bases at V and 5 bases at J, with 14 bases in the middle. In germline, CDR1 is DFQATT, CDR2 SNEGSKA (reference sequence). The CDR3 is made up of 13 amino acids. The DNA of the CDR3 is TGCAGTGCTATGGAGAGTGGTTGGGAGACCCAGTACTTC. Its translation is CSAMESGWETQYF.

The J gene is TRBJ2-7, the V gene TRBV28, with D possibly being TRBD1 or TRBD2 (5 bases each). Trimming stripped 4 bases from V and 7 bases from J, with 11 bases between. The CDR3 is made up of 12 amino acids. Germline CDR1 is MDHEN and CDR2 is SYDVKM. CDR3 coding DNA: TGTGCCAGCAGTTCCGGGGCAGGGGAGCAGTACTTC. It specifies CASSSGAGEQYF.

The gene calls are TRBV20-1 and TRBJ2-7; D not resolved. The CDR3 runs to 15 residues. V was clipped by 1 base and J by 3 bases, with 16 bases between them. Germline loops: CDR1 DFQATT, CDR2 SNEGSKA (reference sequence). The CDR3 loop is CSARVAGRVGYEQYF. The CDR3 DNA reads as TGCAGTGCTAGAGTCGCAGGCCGTGTGGGCTACGAGCAGTACTTC.

This rearrangement joins TRBV27 to TRBJ2-1; D tentatively reads TRBD1 or TRBD2 (5 bases each). The DNA end lines up better with TRBJ2-7; the J call may be wrong. This CDR3 has 12 amino acids. Germline CDR1 and CDR2: MNHEY and SMNVEV (reference sequence). The CDR3 DNA follows: TGTGCCAGCAGTCTCCGGGGACGCGAGCAGTACTTC. As protein: CASSLRGREQYF.

A few counts support this clonotype. The V and J genes are TRBV12-3 or TRBV12-4 and TRBJ1-2; possibly TRBD1 for D (5 bases). V lost 0 bases, J lost 0 bases, and 8 bases lay in between. CDR3 length: 15 amino acids. This CDR3 reads CASSLADRANYGYTF. The DNA for the CDR3 is TGTGCCAGCAGTTTAGCCGACAGAGCTAACTATGGCTACACCTTC.

As concerns this clonotype: Relative to the germline gene, one junction end is altered; a read error may explain this. This chain uses TRBV12-3 or TRBV12-4 with TRBJ1-3; D is uncertain. The CDR3 runs 14 residues. CDR3 in amino acids: CASRKQTTGNTIYF. CDR3 DNA: TGTGCCAGCAGAAAACAGACAACTGGAAACACCATCTATTTT.

Ten or more counts support this clonotype. The chain combines TRBV5-1 with TRBJ2-1; D ambiguous. CDR1 and CDR2 from the germline V gene are SGHRS and YFSETQ. Deletions cut 4 bases from V and 0 bases from J, with 14 bases between. The CDR3 spans 16 residues. In DNA, the CDR3 is TGCGCCAGCAGCCCCTATCCAGGCAACTCCTACAATGAGCAGTTCTTC. The encoded protein is CASSPYPGNSYNEQFF.

This clonotype appeared a few times. The chain is built from TRBV29-1 and TRBJ2-5; the D gene is possibly TRBD2 (6 bases). CDR3 length equals 11 residues. V lost 1 base and J 14 bases, leaving 14 bases between the germline ends. The V gene's germline CDR1 is SQVTM and CDR2 ANQGSEA. The CDR3: CSVEVGTPGYF. The CDR3 DNA follows: TGCAGCGTTGAAGTGGGGACTCCCGGCTACTTC.

The chain links TRBV3-1 to TRBJ2-2, with D possibly TRBD1 on 5 matching bases. Trimming pared 6 bases from V and 1 base from J, leaving 12 bases between. This CDR3 has 15 residues. Germline CDR1 LGHDT, CDR2 YNNKEL (reference sequence). This CDR3 is CASSHPGQNTGELFF. CDR3 DNA sequence: TGTGCCAGCAGTCACCCCGGACAGAACACCGGGGAGCTGTTTTTT.

The chain carries TRBV7-3 and TRBJ2-3; no reliable D call. There are 13 residues in the CDR3. Germline CDR1 reads SGHTA; CDR2 reads FQGTGA. V was trimmed by 0 bases and J by 6 bases, leaving 7 bases between them. The DNA for the CDR3 is TGTGCCAGCAGCTTAACGAGGCAGGATACGCAGTATTTT. Protein: CASSLTRQDTQYF. Looking up the rest from reference TRBV7-3 and TRBJ2-3 gives the full variable domain: GAGVSQTPSNKVTEKGKYVELRCDPISGHTALYWYRQSLGQGPEFLIYFQGTGAADDSGLPNDRFFAVRPEGSVSTLKIQRTERGDSAVYLCASSLTRQDTQYFGPGTRLTVL.

V is TRBV29-1 and J is TRBJ2-5; TRBD2 agrees at 11 bases. The J call may be faulty, since TRBJ2-1 better matches the DNA end. Germline-derived CDR1 and CDR2 are SQVTM and ANQGSEA. The CDR3 loop spans 17 amino acids. For the CDR3, the DNA is TGCAGCGGCCCGAGGTGGGGTAGCGGGGGGGGTGTTAGTGAGCAGTTCTTC. Its protein is CSGPRWGSGGGVSEQFF.

The chain recombines TRBV5-1 with TRBJ2-1; 13 nucleotides agree with TRBD2. V shed 4 bases and J 9 bases; nucleotides not matched to a gene: 13. The CDR3 covers 17 residues. Per the germline V gene, CDR1 is SGHRS and CDR2 is YFSETQ. CDR3 DNA: TGCGCCAGCAGCCCAAGCTTACTAGCGGGAGGGCCTAGTGAGCAGTTCTTC. This encodes CASSPSLLAGGPSEQFF. Full variable domain (remainder filled in from reference TRBV5-1 and TRBJ2-1): KAGVTQTPRYLIKTRGQQVTLSCSPISGHRSVSWYQQTPGQGLQFLFEYFSETQRNKGNFPGRFSGRQFSNSRSEMNVSTLELGDSALYLCASSPSLLAGGPSEQFFGPGTRLTVL.

This clonotype was observed many times. CDR3 bases: TGCAGCGTTGTGACAGGGGAAGGAGAGACCCAGTACTTC. This gives the protein CSVVTGEGETQYF. The chain uses TRBV29-1 and TRBJ2-5, with 8 bases fitting TRBD1. From germline, CDR1 is SQVTM and CDR2 ANQGSEA. The CDR3 totals 13 residues. V lost 4 bases to trimming and J lost 4 bases; unmatched junction nucleotides: 5.

As concerns this clonotype: A read error may be the cause here, since a much bigger clone is one base away. The rearrangement uses TRBV12-3 or TRBV12-4 and TRBJ1-5, with D uncertain. Trimming pared 2 bases from V and 0 bases from J, leaving 5 bases between. This CDR3 contains 14 residues. This CDR3 reads CASSLRVSNQPQHF. The CDR3 bases are TGTGCCAGCAGTTTACGGGTTAGCAATCAGCCCCAGCATTTT.

In this sample, this clonotype turned up a few times. This chain links TRBV18 with TRBJ2-7, with a tentative D call TRBD1 (5 bases). V shed 3 bases and J shed 2 bases, with 11 bases lying between them. The CDR3 runs 14 residues. CDR1 KGHSH and CDR2 LQKENI come from the germline V gene. This chain's CDR3 is CASSPSQGTYEQYF. The CDR3 region has the DNA TGTGCCAGCTCACCTTCTCAGGGCACCTACGAGCAGTACTTC.

The chain is built from TRBV6-5 and TRBJ1-1; D gene unclear. The CDR3 has 15 residues. Per the germline V gene, CDR1 is MNHEY and CDR2 is SVGAGI. The V and J ends lost 0 bases and 3 bases respectively, with 11 bases between them. CDR3 nucleotide sequence: TGTGCCAGCAGTTACTCGAGAGTAGGCTACACTGAAGCTTTCTTT. Translation gives CASSYSRVGYTEAFF.

V and J are TRBV7-6 and TRBJ2-1; weak D call: TRBD2 (5 bases). V lost 5 bases and J 7 bases, leaving 15 bases between the germline ends. The germline V gene encodes CDR1 SGHVS and CDR2 FNYEAQ. The CDR3 loop spans 14 amino acids. The CDR3 loop is CASSPPTRGNEQFF. The DNA of the CDR3 is TGTGCCAGCAGCCCCCCTACCCGAGGGAATGAGCAGTTCTTC.

A few counts support this clonotype. This chain connects TRBV18 to TRBJ2-6, with D possibly matching TRBD2 (6 bases). This CDR3 is 18 amino acids long. Per the germline V gene, CDR1 is KGHSH and CDR2 is LQKENI. Deletions cut 1 base from V and 3 bases from J, with 16 bases between. The CDR3 DNA reads TGTGCCAGCTCACCACGGTCCGGAGGGATGGATGGGGCCAACGTCCTGACTTTC. It encodes CASSPRSGGMDGANVLTF.

This clonotype was counted between two and nine times. The chain carries TRBV4-1 and TRBJ2-7; perhaps D is TRBD1 or TRBD2 (5 bases each). Trimming cost V 1 base and J 6 bases, with 13 bases left between them. The CDR3 has 14 amino acids. Germline CDR1 is MGHRA and CDR2 is YSYEKL. CDR3: CASSQGGSLFEQYF. In DNA form, the CDR3 reads TGCGCCAGCAGCCAAGGGGGGTCCTTGTTCGAGCAGTACTTC.

This clonotype turned up a few times. V usage is TRBV12-5 and J usage is TRBJ2-3; 12 bases match TRBD1. The V segment lost 5 bases and the J segment 5 bases; nucleotides outside the gene matches: 14. CDR3 size: 18 residues. Germline CDR1 and CDR2: LGHNT and FRNRAP. DNA of the CDR3: TGTGCTAGTGGTCCCCTAATCCCGGGACAGGGGGCAGGAGATACGCAGTATTTT. Its protein product is CASGPLIPGQGAGDTQYF. The full variable domain, with the rest looked up from reference TRBV12-5 and TRBJ2-3, is DARVTQTPRHKVTEMGQEVTMRCQPILGHNTVFWYRQTMMQGLELLAYFRNRAPLDDSGMPKDRFSAEMPDATLATLKIQPSEPRDSAVYFCASGPLIPGQGAGDTQYFGPGTRLTVL.

V gene TRBV20-1 combines with J gene TRBJ2-5, with 9 bases matching TRBD2. V dropped 3 bases and J dropped 0; count of bases not matched to a gene: 8. This CDR3 is built from 16 residues. Germline V CDR1 and CDR2: DFQATT, SNEGSKA (reference sequence). CDR3 DNA sequence: TGCAGTGCTAGGCGCACAAGCGGGGGGAACCAAGAGACCCAGTACTTC. This gives the protein CSARRTSGGNQETQYF.

This clonotype showed up just once. The V and J genes are TRBV6-5 and TRBJ1-2; tentatively, D is TRBD1 (6 bases). The CDR3 consists of 15 residues. V gave up 3 bases and J gave up 7 bases, with 18 bases separating them. Germline CDR1 is MNHEY and CDR2 is SVGAGI. Written as DNA, the CDR3 is TGTGCCAGCAGTTATGCCAACAGGGCCCAGGGTGGCTACACCTTC. This codes for CASSYANRAQGGYTF.

The chain combines TRBV7-9 with TRBJ2-1, with D possibly matching TRBD2 (7 bases). The J call is uncertain, as TRBJ2-5 better fits the DNA end. This CDR3 spans 15 amino acids. CDR1 and CDR2 from the germline V gene are SEHNR and FQNEAQ (reference sequence). CDR3 protein: CASSPSGGRGHTQYF. DNA of the CDR3: TGTGCCAGCAGCCCATCGGGGGGACGGGGGCATACCCAGTACTTC.

The chain couples TRBV4-2 to TRBJ2-4, with no clear D. This CDR3 is 15 amino acids long. Trimming stripped 0 bases from V and 5 bases from J, with 11 bases between. Germline CDR1 LGHNA, CDR2 YNFKEQ. CDR3 sequence: CASSQDRRTENIQYF. The CDR3 nucleotides are TGTGCCAGCAGCCAAGATAGAAGAACCGAAAACATTCAGTACTTC.